Below are 14 T cell receptor beta chains sequenced from a single sample in a study of graft-versus-host responses after intestinal transplantation (dated by TCRdb to about 2021). The method was the immunoSEQ multiplex PCR assay. TCRdb mirrors the immuneACCESS table, restricted to in-frame sequences. Some clones are absent from its copies; in checked studies, under half trace to an unresolved V gene, and the reason for the others is unknown. This sample is represented by nearly 25,000 clones; about 39% of them were singletons. Together, the top ten hold 0.66% of the sample. The time point label, read with the paper, signifies: cells obtained before transplantation from donor or recipient. The sample was alloreactive CD4+ T cells from a mixed lymphocyte reaction culture, taken before intestinal transplant. This specimen's cell subset or site label, interpreted: CFSE-low proliferating T cells sorted from roughly 6-day pre-transplant mixed lymphocyte reaction (GvH or HvG direction). Receptors originate from a human patient who received an intestinal transplant.

The CDR3 sequence is CASSLVASKETQYF. The CDR3 nucleotides are TGCGCCAGCAGCTTGGTGGCTAGTAAAGAGACCCAGTACTTC. The chain has TRBV5-1 and TRBJ2-5; D is unresolved. V gave up 0 bases and J gave up 3 bases, with 9 bases separating them. The CDR3 spans 14 residues. In germline, CDR1 is SGHRS, CDR2 YFSETQ.

J is TRBJ2-7 and V is TRBV9; possible D gene TRBD2, 6 bases. V lost 2 bases and J 4 bases, leaving 16 bases between the germline ends. The CDR3 contains 15 residues. Germline V CDR1 and CDR2: SGDLS, YYNGEE. CDR3 coding DNA: TGTGCCAGCAGCGTCGGACTATCCGACATGTACGAGCAGTACTTC. This gives the protein CASSVGLSDMYEQYF.

The chain recombines TRBV29-1 with TRBJ1-2; 7 bases fit TRBD1. This CDR3 spans 12 amino acids. Looked up from germline, CDR1 is SQVTM and CDR2 is ANQGSEA. The V and J ends lost 6 bases and 3 bases, in that order; junction bases with no gene match: 4. The CDR3 protein is CSVRGTDYGYTF. The CDR3 DNA is TGCAGCGTGAGAGGGACAGACTATGGCTACACCTTC.

The chain links TRBV5-1 to TRBJ2-2, with 7 bases aligning to TRBD1. V was pared by 0 bases and J by 1 base, with 3 bases of the junction left unmatched. Germline CDR1 is SGHRS and CDR2 is YFSETQ. The CDR3 spans 16 residues. The CDR3 DNA is TGCGCCAGCAGCTTGGTGAGGGGGCGGAACACCGGGGAGCTGTTTTTT. Its protein product is CASSLVRGRNTGELFF.

This clone was detected only a few times. This sequence joins TRBV30 and TRBJ2-5, with 7 bases fitting TRBD1. TRBJ2-7 explains the end of the DNA better; the J call may be wrong. Germline V gives CDR1 GTSNPN, CDR2 SVGIG (reference sequence). The CDR3 runs to 13 residues. The CDR3 reads CAWDLQGNHEQYF. CDR3 DNA sequence: TGTGCCTGGGACTTACAGGGGAACCACGAGCAGTACTTC.

V is TRBV10-1 and J is TRBJ2-4, with TRBD1 identical over 7 bases. Looked up from germline, CDR1 is WNHNN and CDR2 is SYGVQD (reference sequence). The CDR3 loop spans 16 amino acids. With 3 bases clipped from V and 3 bases from J, the junction kept 8 bases outside the gene matches. The CDR3 spells CASSEGGAGYKNIQYF. The CDR3 nucleotides are TGCGCCAGCAGTGAAGGGGGCGCAGGGTACAAAAACATTCAGTACTTC.

A few counts support this clone. The chain carries TRBV6-5 and TRBJ1-2, with D perhaps matching TRBD1 (6 bases). The length of the CDR3 is 14 residues. Trimming pared 5 bases from V and 7 bases from J, leaving 17 bases between. Germline CDR1 is MNHEY and CDR2 is SVGAGI. The CDR3 DNA reads as TGTGCCAGCAGTGAAAGGGCAGGGGTAGGTGGCTACACCTTC. Its protein is CASSERAGVGGYTF.

This clone has more than one count but fewer than ten. CDR3 region: CASSLKSGSDTQYF. DNA for the CDR3: TGTGCCAGCAGCCTGAAGAGCGGGAGCGATACGCAGTATTTT. The chain combines TRBV5-4 with TRBJ2-3; 8 nucleotides align to TRBD2. The CDR3 totals 14 residues. V trimming: 4 bases; J trimming: 6 bases; junction bases outside the gene matches: 7. Germline CDR1 is SGHNT and CDR2 is YYREEE (reference sequence).

This sequence joins TRBV6-5 and TRBJ1-6; 9 bases map to TRBD1. This CDR3 region has 14 residues. Germline lookup yields CDR1 MNHEY and CDR2 SVGAGI. Unmatched junction bases numbered 6, after V lost 6 bases and J lost 9 bases. The CDR3, as DNA: TGTGCCAGCAGCGCCGGGACAGGGTTTTCACCCCTCCACTTT. As protein: CASSAGTGFSPLHF.

This clone showed up just once. The chain combines TRBV5-1 with TRBJ1-2; D is ambiguous. Germline V gene lookup returns CDR1 SGHRS and CDR2 YFSETQ. This CDR3 contains 14 residues. Trimming shortened V by 0 bases and J by 2 bases, and 8 bases separated the two germline ends. DNA for the CDR3: TGCGCCAGCAGCTTGGTCGCGAGAAACTATGGCTACACCTTC. Its protein is CASSLVARNYGYTF.

The J gene is TRBJ1-2, the V gene TRBV6-6; D ambiguous. The CDR3 is 12 amino acids. V was clipped by 6 bases and J by 8 bases, with 13 bases between them. Per the germline V gene, CDR1 is MNHNY and CDR2 is SVGAGI (reference sequence). CDR3 sequence (DNA): TGTGCCAGCAGCAATCCGAAACGGGGCTACACCTTC. Translated, it gives CASSNPKRGYTF.

The chain uses TRBV19 and TRBJ1-2; D call uncertain. The ends were cut back, 8 bases at V and 1 base at J, with 8 bases in the middle. The CDR3 is 12 residues long. CDR1 LNHDA and CDR2 SQIVND come from the germline V gene (reference sequence). The CDR3 loop is CASAGGNYGYTF. CDR3 DNA: TGTGCCAGTGCGGGTGGTAACTATGGCTACACCTTC. Full variable domain (rest looked up from reference TRBV19 and TRBJ1-2): DGGITQSPKYLFRKEGQNVTLSCEQNLNHDAMYWYRQDPGQGLRLIYYSQIVNDFQKGDIAEGYSVSREKKESFPLTVTSAQKNPTAFYLCASAGGNYGYTFGSGTRLTVV.

This clone was counted between two and nine times. V gene TRBV29-1 combines with J gene TRBJ1-1; TRBD1 might be the D (5 bases). The CDR3 has 13 amino acids. V lost 4 bases to trimming and J lost 1 base, with 10 bases between them. Germline lookup yields CDR1 SQVTM and CDR2 ANQGSEA. CDR3 residues: CSVVQGTNTEAFF. The CDR3 DNA is TGCAGCGTTGTTCAGGGAACGAACACTGAAGCTTTCTTT.

This sequence joins TRBV27 and TRBJ2-3, with 7 bases that match TRBD2. Germline V lookup: CDR1 MNHEY, CDR2 SMNVEV (reference sequence). V lost 6 bases, J lost 5 bases, and 5 bases stayed unmatched. This CDR3 region has 13 residues. CDR3 nucleotides: TGTGCCAGCAGACGGACTAGGTTAGATACGCAGTATTTT. Residues: CASRRTRLDTQYF.